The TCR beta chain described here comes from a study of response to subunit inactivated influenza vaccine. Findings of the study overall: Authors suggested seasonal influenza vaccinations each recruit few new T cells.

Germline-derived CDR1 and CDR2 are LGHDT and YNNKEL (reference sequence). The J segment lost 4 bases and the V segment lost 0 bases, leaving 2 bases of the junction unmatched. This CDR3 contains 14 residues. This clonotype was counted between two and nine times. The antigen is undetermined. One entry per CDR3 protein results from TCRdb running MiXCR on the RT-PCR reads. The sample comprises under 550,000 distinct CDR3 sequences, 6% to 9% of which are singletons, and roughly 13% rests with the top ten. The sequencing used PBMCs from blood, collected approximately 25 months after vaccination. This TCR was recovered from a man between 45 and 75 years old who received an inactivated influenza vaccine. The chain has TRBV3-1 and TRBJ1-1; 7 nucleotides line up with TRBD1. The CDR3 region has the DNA TGTGCCAGCAGCCAAGAAGGGGGCCCCACTGAAGCTTTCTTT. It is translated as CASSQEGGPTEAFF.